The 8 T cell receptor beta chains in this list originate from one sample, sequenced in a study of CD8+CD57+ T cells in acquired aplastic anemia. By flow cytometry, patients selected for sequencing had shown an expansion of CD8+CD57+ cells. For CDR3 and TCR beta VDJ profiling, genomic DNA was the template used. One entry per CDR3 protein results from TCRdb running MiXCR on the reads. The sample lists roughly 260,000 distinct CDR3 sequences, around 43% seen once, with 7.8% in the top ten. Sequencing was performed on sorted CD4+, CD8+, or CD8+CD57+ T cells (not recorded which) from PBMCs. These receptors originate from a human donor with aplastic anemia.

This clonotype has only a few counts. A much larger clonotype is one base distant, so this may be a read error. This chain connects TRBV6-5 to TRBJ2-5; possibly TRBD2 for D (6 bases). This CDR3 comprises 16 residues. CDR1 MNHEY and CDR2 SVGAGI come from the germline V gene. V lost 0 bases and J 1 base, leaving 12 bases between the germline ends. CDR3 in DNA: TGTGCCAGCAGTTACTCGAGCCCTAGCGCCCAAGAGACCCAGTACTTC. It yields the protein CASSYSSPSAQETQYF.

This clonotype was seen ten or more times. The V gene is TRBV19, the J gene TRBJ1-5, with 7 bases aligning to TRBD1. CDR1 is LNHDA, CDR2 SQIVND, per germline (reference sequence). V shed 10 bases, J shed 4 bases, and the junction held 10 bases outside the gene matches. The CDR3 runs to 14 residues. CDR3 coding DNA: TGTGCCACGCGCCCACTACAGGGGAATCAGCCCCAGCATTTT. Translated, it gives CATRPLQGNQPQHF.

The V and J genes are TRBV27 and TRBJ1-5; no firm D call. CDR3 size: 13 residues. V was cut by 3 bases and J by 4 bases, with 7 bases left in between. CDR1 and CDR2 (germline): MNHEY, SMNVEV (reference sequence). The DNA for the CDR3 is TGTGCCAGCAGTTTGGGTATTAATCAGCCCCAGCATTTT. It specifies CASSLGINQPQHF.

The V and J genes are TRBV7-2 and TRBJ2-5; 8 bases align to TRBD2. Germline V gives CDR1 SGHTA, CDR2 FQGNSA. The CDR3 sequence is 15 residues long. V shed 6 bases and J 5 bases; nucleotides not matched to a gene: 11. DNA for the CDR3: TGTGCCAGCAGGGACCGGGGGGGGGGCTATGAGACCCAGTACTTC. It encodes CASRDRGGGYETQYF.

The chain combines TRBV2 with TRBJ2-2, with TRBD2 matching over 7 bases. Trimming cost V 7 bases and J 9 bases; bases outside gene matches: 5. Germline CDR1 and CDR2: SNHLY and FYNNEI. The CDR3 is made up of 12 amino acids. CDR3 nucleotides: TGTGCCAGCATCGGACTAGGCAGGGAGCTGTTTTTT. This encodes CASIGLGRELFF.

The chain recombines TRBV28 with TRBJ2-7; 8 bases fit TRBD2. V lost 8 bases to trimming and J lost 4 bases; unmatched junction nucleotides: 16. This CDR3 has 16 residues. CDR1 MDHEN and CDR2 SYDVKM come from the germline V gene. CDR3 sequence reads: CASLPDERGHNYEQYF. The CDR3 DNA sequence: TGTGCCAGCCTACCAGACGAGCGGGGGCACAATTACGAGCAGTACTTC.

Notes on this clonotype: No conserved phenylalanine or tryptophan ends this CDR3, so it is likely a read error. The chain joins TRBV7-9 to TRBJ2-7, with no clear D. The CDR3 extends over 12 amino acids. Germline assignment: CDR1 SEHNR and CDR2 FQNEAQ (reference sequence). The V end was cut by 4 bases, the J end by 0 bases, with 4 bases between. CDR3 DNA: TGTGCCAGCAGCTCATACTCCTACGAGCAGTACCTC. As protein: CASSSYSYEQYL.

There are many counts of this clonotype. CDR3 bases: TGCAGTGCTAGTGGCCCTAGCGGGAGTGGAGAGACCCAGTACTTC. It is translated as CSASGPSGSGETQYF. J is TRBJ2-5 and V is TRBV20-1, with 10 bases aligning to TRBD2. Germline CDR1 is DFQATT and CDR2 is SNEGSKA (reference sequence). With V trimmed by 3 bases and J by 4 bases, 8 bases remained unmatched. CDR3 length: 15 amino acids.